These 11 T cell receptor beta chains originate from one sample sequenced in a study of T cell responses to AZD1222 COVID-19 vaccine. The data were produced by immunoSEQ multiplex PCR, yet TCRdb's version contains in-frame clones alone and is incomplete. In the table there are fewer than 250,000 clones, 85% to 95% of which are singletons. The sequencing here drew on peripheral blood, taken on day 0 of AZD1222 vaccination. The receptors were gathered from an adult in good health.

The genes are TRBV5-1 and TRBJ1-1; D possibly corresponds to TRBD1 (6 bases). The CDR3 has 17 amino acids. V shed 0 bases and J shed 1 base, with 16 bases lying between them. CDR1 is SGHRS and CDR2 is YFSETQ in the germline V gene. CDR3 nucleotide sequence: TGCGCCAGCAGCTTGGCAAGGGGGGCGTCCAGGAACACTGAAGCTTTCTTT. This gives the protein CASSLARGASRNTEAFF.

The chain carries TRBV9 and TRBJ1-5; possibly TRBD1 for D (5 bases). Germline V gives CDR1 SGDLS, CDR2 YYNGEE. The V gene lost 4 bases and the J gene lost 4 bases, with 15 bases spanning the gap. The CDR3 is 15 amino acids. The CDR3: CASSTDGTRNQPQHF. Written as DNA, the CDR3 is TGTGCCAGCAGCACCGACGGGACTAGAAATCAGCCCCAGCATTTT.

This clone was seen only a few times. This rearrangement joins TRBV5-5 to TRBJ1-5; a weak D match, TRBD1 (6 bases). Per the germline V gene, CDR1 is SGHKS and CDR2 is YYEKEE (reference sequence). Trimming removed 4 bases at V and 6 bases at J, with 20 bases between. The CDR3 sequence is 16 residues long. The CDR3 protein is CASSRDTTSVTQPQHF. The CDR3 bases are TGTGCCAGCAGCCGGGACACTACCTCGGTCACTCAGCCCCAGCATTTT.

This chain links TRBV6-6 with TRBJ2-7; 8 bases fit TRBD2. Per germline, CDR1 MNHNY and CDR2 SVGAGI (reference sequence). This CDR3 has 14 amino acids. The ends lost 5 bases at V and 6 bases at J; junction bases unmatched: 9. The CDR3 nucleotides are TGTGCCAGCAGTCAAAACGGGGGGGCCCTCGAGCAGTACTTC. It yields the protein CASSQNGGALEQYF.

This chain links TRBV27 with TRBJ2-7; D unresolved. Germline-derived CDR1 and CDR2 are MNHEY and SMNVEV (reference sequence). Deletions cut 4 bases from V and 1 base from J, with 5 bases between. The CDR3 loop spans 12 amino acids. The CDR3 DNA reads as TGTGCCAGCAGTTCCGGTTCCTACGAGCAGTACTTC. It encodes CASSSGSYEQYF.

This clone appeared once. The CDR3: CASSFAQGAGNTIYF. As DNA, the CDR3 is TGCGCCAGCAGCTTCGCCCAGGGCGCTGGAAACACCATATATTTT. The rearrangement joins TRBV5-1 to TRBJ1-3; D possibly corresponds to TRBD1 (5 bases). The germline CDR1 and CDR2 sequences are SGHRS and YFSETQ. The CDR3 extends over 15 amino acids. V lost 2 bases and J 2 bases, leaving 11 bases between the germline ends.

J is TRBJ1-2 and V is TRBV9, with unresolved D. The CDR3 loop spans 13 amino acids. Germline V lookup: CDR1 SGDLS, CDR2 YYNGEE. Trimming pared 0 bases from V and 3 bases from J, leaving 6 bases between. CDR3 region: CASSVDEDYGYTF. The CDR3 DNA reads TGTGCCAGCAGCGTAGACGAGGACTATGGCTACACCTTC.

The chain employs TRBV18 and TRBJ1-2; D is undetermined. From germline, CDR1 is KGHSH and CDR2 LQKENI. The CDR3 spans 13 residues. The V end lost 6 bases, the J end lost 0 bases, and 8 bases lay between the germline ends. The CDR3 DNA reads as TGTGCCAGCTCCGAGGGAGCTAACTATGGCTACACCTTC. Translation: CASSEGANYGYTF. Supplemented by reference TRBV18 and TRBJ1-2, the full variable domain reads NAGVMQNPRHLVRRRGQEARLRCSPMKGHSHVYWYRQLPEEGLKFMVYLQKENIIDESGMPKERFSAEFPKEGPSILRIQQVVRGDSAAYFCASSEGANYGYTFGSGTRLTVV.

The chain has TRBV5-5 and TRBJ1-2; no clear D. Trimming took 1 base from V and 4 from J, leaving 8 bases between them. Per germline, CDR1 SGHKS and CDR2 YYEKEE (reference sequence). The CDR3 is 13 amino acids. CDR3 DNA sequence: TGTGCCAGCAGCTTGTCGTCTCTCTATGGCTACACCTTC. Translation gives CASSLSSLYGYTF.

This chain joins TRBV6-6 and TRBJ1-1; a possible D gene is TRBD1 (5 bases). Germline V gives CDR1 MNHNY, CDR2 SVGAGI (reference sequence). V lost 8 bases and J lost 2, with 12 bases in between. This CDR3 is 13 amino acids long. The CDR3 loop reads CASSGSSNTEAFF. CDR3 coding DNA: TGTGCCAGCTCAGGGTCCTCCAACACTGAAGCTTTCTTT.

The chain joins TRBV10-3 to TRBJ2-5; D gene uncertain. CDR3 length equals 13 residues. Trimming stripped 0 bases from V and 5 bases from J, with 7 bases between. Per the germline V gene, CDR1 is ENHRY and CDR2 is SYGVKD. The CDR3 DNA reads TGTGCCATCAGTGAGTCGATCCTGGAGACCCAGTACTTC. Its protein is CAISESILETQYF.